These T cell receptor beta chains were read from a single sample in a study of beta chain features in type 1 diabetes. Some clones are missing from TCRdb's copy, which holds only in-frame ones; the method was immunoSEQ multiplex PCR. The sample includes 130,000 to 150,000 clones, 40% to 55% of them seen just once. Sequenced sample: Tregs from blood. The source of these receptors is a man between 18 and 29 years old in good health. Each CDR3 is given with its conserved first and last residue. Each record gives: clone size, D gene, V gene, J gene, CDR3 length, CDR3 DNA, CDR3 protein. The D gene is left open where the match is weak. Size values are once, few and many counts, or a class for expanded clones, and some rows have none.

.,.,TRBV7-8,TRBJ2-7,15,TGTGCCAGCAGCTTTTTCGCGACAACGGTCTACGAGCAGTACTTC,CASSFFATTVYEQYF
few,.,TRBV9,TRBJ2-3,15,TGTGCCAGCAGCGTAACTACACGACTGAGAGATACGCAGTATTTT,CASSVTTRLRDTQYF
few,.,TRBV7-8,TRBJ2-6,20,TGTGCCAGCAGCTTAGCTGCCACTCAAGGGGGACATCCTGGGGCCAACGTCCTGACTTTC,CASSLAATQGGHPGANVLTF
.,TRBD2,TRBV18,TRBJ2-3,16,TGTGCCAGCTCACCACTAGCGGGGGCCGTCACAGATACGCAGTATTTT,CASSPLAGAVTDTQYF
.,TRBD1,TRBV28,TRBJ1-1,13,TGTGCCAGCAGACAACAGGGGGCCGGGAAAGCTTTCTTT,CASRQQGAGKAFF
.,TRBD1,TRBV6-6,TRBJ2-2,16,TGTGCCAGCAGTTACTCAGTGACAGGGATCACCGGGGAGCTGTTTTTT,CASSYSVTGITGELFF
few,.,TRBV27,TRBJ2-7,13,TGTGCCAGCAGTCCACAGGGATCTGGGGAGCAGTACTTC,CASSPQGSGEQYF
.,.,TRBV5-6,TRBJ1-4,14,TGTGCCAGCAGCTTGGGAGATTACAATGAAAAACTGTTTTTT,CASSLGDYNEKLFF
.,TRBD1,TRBV28,TRBJ1-5,17,TGTGCCAGCAGTCCTGTGAGACAGGGGCCTTTCAATCAGCCCCAGCATTTT,CASSPVRQGPFNQPQHF
.,.,TRBV7-9,TRBJ2-7,12,TGTGCCAGCAGCTTAGGAGGGGGCGAGCAGTACTTC,CASSLGGGEQYF
.,.,TRBV7-2,TRBJ2-3,14,TGTGCCAGCAGCTCCCGGACTAGCACAGATACGCAGTATTTT,CASSSRTSTDTQYF
few,TRBD1,TRBV7-9,TRBJ2-3,15,TGTGCCAGCAGCCTCGTCGGGACAGGGAGGGCTACGCAGTATTTT,CASSLVGTGRATQYF
few,TRBD1,TRBV7-9,TRBJ2-7,14,TGTGCCAGCAGCCAAGGGACAGGGGCCTACGAGCAGTACTTC,CASSQGTGAYEQYF
.,.,TRBV27,TRBJ1-6,14,TGTGCCAGCAGCCTACAGGGTTCTAATTCACCCCTCCACTTT,CASSLQGSNSPLHF
.,TRBD2,TRBV10-2,TRBJ2-1,19,TGCGCCAGCAGGGGGTGGACTAGCAACAACCCCAGCTCCTACAATGAGCAGTTCTTC,CASRGWTSNNPSSYNEQFF
.,.,TRBV5-8,TRBJ2-5,15,TGTGCCAGCACCTCTCAAACGGGACTTCAAGAGACCCAGTACTTC,CASTSQTGLQETQYF
few,.,TRBV7-9,TRBJ1-1,13,TGTGCCAGCAGCTTCTTCAGGGGCACTGAAGCTTTCTTT,CASSFFRGTEAFF
.,TRBD2,TRBV7-9,TRBJ2-7,15,TGTGCCAGCACGCCAAGCGGGAGTGCAGCCTACGAGCAGTACTTC,CASTPSGSAAYEQYF
.,TRBD2,TRBV30,TRBJ2-7,18,TGTGCCTGGAGCTGGCTAGCGGGAGTAGGGGGGTACCCCTACGAGCAGTACTTC,CAWSWLAGVGGYPYEQYF
.,TRBD2,TRBV7-8,TRBJ2-7,17,TGTGCCAGCAGCTTAGGTGTCGGGGGGGCCGGGATCTACGAGCAGTACTTC,CASSLGVGGAGIYEQYF
few,.,TRBV7-9,TRBJ1-1,14,TGTGCCAGCAGCGCCAAAGGACAGTCAGTCAAAGCTTTCTTT,CASSAKGQSVKAFF
few,TRBD1,TRBV18,TRBJ1-5,13,TGTGCCAGCTCACGACAGGGCGATCAGCCCCAGCATTTT,CASSRQGDQPQHF
.,TRBD1,TRBV5-1,TRBJ1-6,15,TGCGCCAGCAGCGGACAGGGTGAGTCCCATTCACCCCTCCACTTT,CASSGQGESHSPLHF
once,.,TRBV7-9,TRBJ1-1,14,TGTGCCAGCAGTCCAACAGGGCTAGGGACTGAAGCTTTCTTT,CASSPTGLGTEAFF
.,.,TRBV11-1,TRBJ2-7,13,TGTGCCAGCCAATGGACAGACTCCTACGAGCAGTACTTC,CASQWTDSYEQYF
.,.,TRBV19,TRBJ1-1,14,TGTGCCAGTAGTATCCCGACAGTGAACACTGAAGCTTTCTTT,CASSIPTVNTEAFF
once,.,TRBV9,TRBJ2-1,12,TGTGCCAGCAGCGTTCGGGGAGGCTGGCAGTTCTTC,CASSVRGGWQFF
.,.,TRBV5-1,TRBJ2-6,16,TGCGCCAGCAGCTTGACCGGGATCTCTGGGGCCAACGTCCTGACTTTC,CASSLTGISGANVLTF
once,.,TRBV13,TRBJ2-1,17,TGTGCCAGCAGCTTATGGATCGGATCAGGAAACTACAATGAGCAGTTCTTC,CASSLWIGSGNYNEQFF
few,TRBD1,TRBV7-3,TRBJ2-5,13,TGTGCCAGCAGCTTGACAGGGTCCGATGCCCAGTACTTC,CASSLTGSDAQYF
few,.,TRBV4-2,TRBJ1-2,18,TGTGCCAGCAGCCAACAGGGGCCTACAACTTTGACTAACTATGGCTACACCTTC,CASSQQGPTTLTNYGYTF